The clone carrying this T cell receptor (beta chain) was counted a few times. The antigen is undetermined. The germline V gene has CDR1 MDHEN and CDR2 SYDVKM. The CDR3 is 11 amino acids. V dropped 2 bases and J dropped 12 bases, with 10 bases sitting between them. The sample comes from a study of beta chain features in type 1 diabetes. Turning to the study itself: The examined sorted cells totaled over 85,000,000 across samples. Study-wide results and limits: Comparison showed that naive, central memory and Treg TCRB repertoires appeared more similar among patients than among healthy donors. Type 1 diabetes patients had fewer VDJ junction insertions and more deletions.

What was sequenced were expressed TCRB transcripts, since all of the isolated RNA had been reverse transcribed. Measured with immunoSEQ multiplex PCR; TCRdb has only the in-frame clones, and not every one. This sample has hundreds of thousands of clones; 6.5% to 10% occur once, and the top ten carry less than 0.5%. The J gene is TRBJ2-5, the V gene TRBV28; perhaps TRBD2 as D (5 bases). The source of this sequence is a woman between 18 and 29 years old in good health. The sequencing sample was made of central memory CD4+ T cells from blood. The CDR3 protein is CASSLGGSKYF. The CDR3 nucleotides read TGTGCCAGCAGTTTAGGAGGATCAAAGTACTTC.